Listed below are T cell receptor beta chains from one sample, sequenced in a study of blood T cell repertoires in COVID-19. TCRdb keeps only in-frame clones here, not all; method: immunoSEQ multiplex PCR. Of about 170,000 clones in the sample, about 80% were seen once. The source material was peripheral blood. These receptors were collected from a woman at least 80 years old with acute or convalescent COVID-19. CDR3s include the opening cysteine and the closing phenylalanine or tryptophan. Each record gives: J gene, V gene, CDR3 protein.

TRBJ2-3,TRBV12-5,CASGLVLGGRLRTDTQYF
TRBJ2-4,TRBV7-9,CASSHLGGTGVVNIQYF
TRBJ1-5,TRBV3-1/TRBV3-2,CASSQMTGRMPQHF
TRBJ2-3,TRBV18,CASSPGTSAGDTQYF
TRBJ2-3,TRBV6-5,CASSSRDRWGDTQYF
TRBJ2-6,TRBV22-1,CPGSAPGLNLFGANVLTF
TRBJ2-1,TRBV4-1,CASSQALGTAAYNEQFF
TRBJ2-7,TRBV5-5,CASSIRTGAGVYEQYF
TRBJ1-3,TRBV3-1/TRBV3-2,CASSPSSGNTIYF
TRBJ1-3,TRBV10-3,CAIREDGSSGNTIYF
TRBJ1-6,TRBV2,CASSEQGRNSPLHF
TRBJ2-7,TRBV7-9,CASSVDEQYF
TRBJ2-1,TRBV28,CASNTGGGYNEQFF
TRBJ2-7,TRBV20-1,CSASRGEMYEQYF
TRBJ2-1,TRBV19,CASSIDQAGVVDEQFF
TRBJ2-7,TRBV7-2,CASSFMDSLNYEQYF
TRBJ1-2,TRBV5-4,CASSLNQGSYGYTF
TRBJ2-5,TRBV7-2,CASSLVPAGESLPETQYF
TRBJ2-7,TRBV19,CASSLSPYEQYF
TRBJ2-1,TRBV9,CASSVMAGAPYNEQFF
TRBJ1-2,TRBV28,CASSSGVYGYTF
TRBJ1-2,TRBV12-3/TRBV12-4,CASSKEGRDGYTF
TRBJ1-1,TRBV27,CASSWGRMNTEAFF
TRBJ2-1,TRBV30,CACTLGRDFSYNEQFF
TRBJ1-2,TRBV19,CASSRDSLDGYTF
TRBJ2-1,TRBV7-2,CASSLFQQPNEQFF